This T cell receptor beta chain originates from a study of blood T cell repertoires in COVID-19. The CDR3 is made up of 19 amino acids. V was pared by 4 bases and J by 1 base, with 23 bases between. The germline gives CDR1 ENHRY, CDR2 SYGVKD. Some clones are missing from TCRdb's copy, which holds only in-frame ones; the method was immunoSEQ multiplex PCR. The repertoire holds approximately 380,000 clones, with about 88% as singletons. The TCR was taken from a young woman who had recovered from COVID-19. Sequences were obtained from PBMCs or T cells enriched from blood (not recorded which). This chain uses TRBV10-3 with TRBJ1-3, with D perhaps TRBD1 (6 bases). The CDR3 reads CAISAAASRGGGSGNTIYF. CDR3 bases: TGTGCCATCAGTGCGGCGGCGTCCCGGGGAGGGGGGTCTGGAAACACCATATATTTT.